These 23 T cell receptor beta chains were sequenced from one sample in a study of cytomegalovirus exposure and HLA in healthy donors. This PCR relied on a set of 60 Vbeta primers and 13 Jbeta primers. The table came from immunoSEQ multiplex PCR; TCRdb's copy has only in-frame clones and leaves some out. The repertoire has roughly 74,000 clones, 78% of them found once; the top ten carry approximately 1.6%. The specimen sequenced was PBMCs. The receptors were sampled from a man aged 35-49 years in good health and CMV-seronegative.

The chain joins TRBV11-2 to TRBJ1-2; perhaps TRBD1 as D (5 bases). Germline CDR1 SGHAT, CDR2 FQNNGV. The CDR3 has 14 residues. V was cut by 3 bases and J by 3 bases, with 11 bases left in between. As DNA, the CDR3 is TGTGCCAGCAGCTTCCTGACAGACGACTATGGCTACACCTTC. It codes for CASSFLTDDYGYTF.

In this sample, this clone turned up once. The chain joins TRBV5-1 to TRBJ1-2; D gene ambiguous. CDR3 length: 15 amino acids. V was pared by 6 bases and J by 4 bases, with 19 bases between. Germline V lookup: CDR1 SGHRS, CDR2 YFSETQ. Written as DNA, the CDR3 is TGCGCCAGCATCCCTGACACCCTTTCCCCCTATGGCTACACCTTC. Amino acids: CASIPDTLSPYGYTF. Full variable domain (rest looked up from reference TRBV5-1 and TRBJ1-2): KAGVTQTPRYLIKTRGQQVTLSCSPISGHRSVSWYQQTPGQGLQFLFEYFSETQRNKGNFPGRFSGRQFSNSRSEMNVSTLELGDSALYLCASIPDTLSPYGYTFGSGTRLTVV.

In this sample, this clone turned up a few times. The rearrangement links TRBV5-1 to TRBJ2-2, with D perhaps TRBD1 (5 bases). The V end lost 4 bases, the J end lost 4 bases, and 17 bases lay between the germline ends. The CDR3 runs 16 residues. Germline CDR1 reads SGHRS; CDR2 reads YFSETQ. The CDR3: CASSRGRTVSTGELFF. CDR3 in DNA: TGCGCCAGCAGCAGGGGCAGGACGGTGAGCACCGGGGAGCTGTTTTTT.

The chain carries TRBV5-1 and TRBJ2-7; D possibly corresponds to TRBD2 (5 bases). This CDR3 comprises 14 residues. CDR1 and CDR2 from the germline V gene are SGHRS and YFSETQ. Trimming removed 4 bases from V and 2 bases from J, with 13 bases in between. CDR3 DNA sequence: TGCGCCAGCAGCCCCCGGGGTAGCGCCTACGAGCAGTACTTC. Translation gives CASSPRGSAYEQYF.

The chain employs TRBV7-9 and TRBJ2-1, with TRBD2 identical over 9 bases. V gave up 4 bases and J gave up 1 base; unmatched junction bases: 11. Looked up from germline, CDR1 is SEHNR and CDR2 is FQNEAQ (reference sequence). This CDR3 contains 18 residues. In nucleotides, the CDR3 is TGTGCCAGCAGCTCCTTGGGGCTAGCGGGGATTTCCTACAATGAGCAGTTCTTC. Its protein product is CASSSLGLAGISYNEQFF.

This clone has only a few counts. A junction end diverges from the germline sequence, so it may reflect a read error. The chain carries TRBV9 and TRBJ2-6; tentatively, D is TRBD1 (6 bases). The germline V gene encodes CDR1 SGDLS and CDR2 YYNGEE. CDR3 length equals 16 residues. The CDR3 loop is CASSRSTGSGANGLTF. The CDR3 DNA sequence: TGTGCCAGCAGCCGATCTACAGGGTCCGGGGCCAACGGCCTGACTTTC.

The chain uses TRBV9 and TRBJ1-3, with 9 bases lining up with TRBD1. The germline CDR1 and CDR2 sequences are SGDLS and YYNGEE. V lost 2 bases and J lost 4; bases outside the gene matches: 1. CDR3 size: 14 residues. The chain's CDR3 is CASSVDRGGNTIYF. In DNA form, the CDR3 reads TGTGCCAGCAGCGTCGACAGGGGGGGAAACACCATATATTTT. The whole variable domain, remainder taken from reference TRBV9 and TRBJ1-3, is DSGVTQTPKHLITATGQRVTLRCSPRSGDLSVYWYQQSLDQGLQFLIQYYNGEERAKGNILERFSAQQFPDLHSELNLSSLELGDSALYFCASSVDRGGNTIYFGEGSWLTVV.

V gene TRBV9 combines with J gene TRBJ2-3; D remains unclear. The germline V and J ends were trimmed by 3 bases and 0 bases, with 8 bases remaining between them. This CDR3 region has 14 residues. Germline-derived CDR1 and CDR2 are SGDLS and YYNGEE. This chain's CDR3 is CASSASTSTDTQYF. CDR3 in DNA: TGTGCCAGCAGCGCCTCAACTAGCACAGATACGCAGTATTTT.

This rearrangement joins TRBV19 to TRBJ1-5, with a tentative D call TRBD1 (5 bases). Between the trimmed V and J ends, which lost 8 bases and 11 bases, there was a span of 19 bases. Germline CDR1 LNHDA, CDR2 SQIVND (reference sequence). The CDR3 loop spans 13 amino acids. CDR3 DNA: TGTGCCAGTGCTCAAAGTGGGAGGGGAACCCAGCATTTT. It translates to CASAQSGRGTQHF.

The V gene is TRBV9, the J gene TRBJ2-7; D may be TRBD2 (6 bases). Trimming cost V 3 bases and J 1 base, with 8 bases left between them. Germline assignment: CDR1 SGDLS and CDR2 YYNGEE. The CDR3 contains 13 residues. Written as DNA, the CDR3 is TGTGCCAGCAGCGCGGGACTTTCCTACGAGCAGTACTTC. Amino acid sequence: CASSAGLSYEQYF.

Here the CDR3 DNA reads TGTGCCAGCAGCTTAGGAGCAGGGAATTATTACAATGAGCAGTTCTTC. Translation: CASSLGAGNYYNEQFF. This chain joins TRBV7-8 and TRBJ2-1, with D tentatively TRBD1 (5 bases). V lost 1 base and J lost 4, with 14 bases in between. This CDR3 comprises 16 residues. CDR1 and CDR2 (germline): SGHVS, FQNEAQ.

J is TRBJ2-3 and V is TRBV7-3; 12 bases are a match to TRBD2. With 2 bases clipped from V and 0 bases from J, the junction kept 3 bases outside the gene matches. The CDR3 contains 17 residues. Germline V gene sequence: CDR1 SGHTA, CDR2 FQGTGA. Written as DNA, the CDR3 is TGTGCCAGCAGCTTATCCGGGACTAGCGGGAGCACAGATACGCAGTATTTT. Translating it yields CASSLSGTSGSTDTQYF.

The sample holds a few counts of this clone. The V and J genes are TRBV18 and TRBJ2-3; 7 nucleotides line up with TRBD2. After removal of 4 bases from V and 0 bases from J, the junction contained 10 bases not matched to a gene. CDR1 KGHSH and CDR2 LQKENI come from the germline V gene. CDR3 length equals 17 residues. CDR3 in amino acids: CASSLGTRGSSTDTQYF. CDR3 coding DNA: TGTGCCAGCTCACTCGGGACGCGGGGGTCTAGCACAGATACGCAGTATTTT.

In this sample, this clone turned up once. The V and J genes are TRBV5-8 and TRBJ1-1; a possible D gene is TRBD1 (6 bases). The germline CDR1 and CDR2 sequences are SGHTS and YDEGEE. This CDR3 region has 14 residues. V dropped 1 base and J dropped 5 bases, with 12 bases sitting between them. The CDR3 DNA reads TGTGCCAGCAGCTTGTTTCAGGGGATGACTGAAGCTTTCTTT. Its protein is CASSLFQGMTEAFF.

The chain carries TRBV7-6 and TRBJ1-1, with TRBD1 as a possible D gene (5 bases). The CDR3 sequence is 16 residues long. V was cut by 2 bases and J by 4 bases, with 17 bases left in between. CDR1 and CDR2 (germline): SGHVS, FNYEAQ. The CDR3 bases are TGTGCCAGCAGCTTAAACGGGGGGGGAGTGGGCACTGAAGCTTTCTTT. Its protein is CASSLNGGGVGTEAFF.

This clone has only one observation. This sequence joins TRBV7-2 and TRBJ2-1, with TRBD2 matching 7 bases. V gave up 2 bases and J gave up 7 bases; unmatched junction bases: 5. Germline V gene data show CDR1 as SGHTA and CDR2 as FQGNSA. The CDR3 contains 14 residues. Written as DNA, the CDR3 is TGTGCCAGCAGCTTACCCTATAGCGGGAATGAGCAGTTCTTC. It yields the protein CASSLPYSGNEQFF. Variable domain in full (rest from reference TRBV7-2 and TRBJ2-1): GAGVSQSPSNKVTEKGKDVELRCDPISGHTALYWYRQSLGQGLEFLIYFQGNSAPDKSGLPSDRFSAERTGGSVSTLTIQRTQQEDSAVYLCASSLPYSGNEQFFGPGTRLTVL.

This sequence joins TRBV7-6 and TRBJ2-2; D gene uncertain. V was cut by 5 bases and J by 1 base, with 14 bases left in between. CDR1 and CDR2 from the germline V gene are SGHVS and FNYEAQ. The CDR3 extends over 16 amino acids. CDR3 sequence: CASSPQSLGNTGELFF. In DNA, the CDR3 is TGTGCCAGCAGCCCACAATCGCTAGGGAACACCGGGGAGCTGTTTTTT.

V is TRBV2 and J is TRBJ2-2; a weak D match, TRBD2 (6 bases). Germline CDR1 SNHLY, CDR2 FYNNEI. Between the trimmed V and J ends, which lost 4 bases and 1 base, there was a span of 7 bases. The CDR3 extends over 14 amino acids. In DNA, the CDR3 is TGTGCCAGCAGTGCTAGCGAGAACACCGGGGAGCTGTTTTTT. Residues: CASSASENTGELFF.

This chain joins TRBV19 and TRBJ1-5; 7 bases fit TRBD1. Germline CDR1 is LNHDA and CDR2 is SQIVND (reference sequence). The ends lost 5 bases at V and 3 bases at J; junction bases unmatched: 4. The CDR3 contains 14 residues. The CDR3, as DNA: TGTGCCAGTAGTGGACAGGTTCTCAATCAGCCCCAGCATTTT. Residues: CASSGQVLNQPQHF.

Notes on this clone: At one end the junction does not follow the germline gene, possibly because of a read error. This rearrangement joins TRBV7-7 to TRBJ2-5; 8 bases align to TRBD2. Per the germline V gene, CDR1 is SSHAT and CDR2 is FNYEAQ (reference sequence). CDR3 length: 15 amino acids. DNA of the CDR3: TGTGCTAGCAGCTTAGGCGGGACTAGTCGAGAGACCCAGTACTTC. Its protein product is CASSLGGTSRETQYF.

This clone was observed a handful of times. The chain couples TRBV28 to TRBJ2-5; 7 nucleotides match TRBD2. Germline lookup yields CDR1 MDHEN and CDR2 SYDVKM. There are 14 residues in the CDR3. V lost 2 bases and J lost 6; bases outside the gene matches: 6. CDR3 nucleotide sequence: TGTGCCAGCAGTTTAAGGCGGGAGACGAAGACCCAGTACTTC. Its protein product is CASSLRRETKTQYF. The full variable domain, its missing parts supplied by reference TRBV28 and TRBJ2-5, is DVKVTQSSRYLVKRTGEKVFLECVQDMDHENMFWYRQDPGLGLRLIYFSYDVKMKEKGDIPEGYSVSREKKERFSLILESASTNQTSMYLCASSLRRETKTQYFGPGTRLLVL.

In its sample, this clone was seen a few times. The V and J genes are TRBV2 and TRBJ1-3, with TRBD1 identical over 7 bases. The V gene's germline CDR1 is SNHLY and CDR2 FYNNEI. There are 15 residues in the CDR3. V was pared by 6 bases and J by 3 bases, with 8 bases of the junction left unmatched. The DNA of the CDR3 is TGTGCCAGCAGGCCCGAGGGGGCTGGTGGAAACACCATATATTTT. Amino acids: CASRPEGAGGNTIYF.

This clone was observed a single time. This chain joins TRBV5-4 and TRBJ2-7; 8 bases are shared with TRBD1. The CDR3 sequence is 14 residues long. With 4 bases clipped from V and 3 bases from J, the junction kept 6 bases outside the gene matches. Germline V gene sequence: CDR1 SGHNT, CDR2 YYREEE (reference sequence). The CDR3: CASSTRDRFYEQYF. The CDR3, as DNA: TGTGCCAGCAGCACGCGGGACAGGTTCTACGAGCAGTACTTC.